What follows are 16 T cell receptor beta chains derived from one specimen sequenced in a study of T cell responses to AZD1222 COVID-19 vaccine (dated by TCRdb to the early 2020s). Library method: the immunoSEQ multiplex PCR assay. In TCRdb, the immuneACCESS table is reduced to in-frame sequences with V and J assigned. These tables do not hold every clone; where another copy was compared, an unresolved V gene accounts for under half, and the others remain unexplained. The sample table records around 180,000 clones; 75% to 90% of these occur just once. The ten biggest clones cover about 3% of the sample. Sample time point, as interpreted from the label and publication: baseline before first vaccination. Reading the label with the study, this specimen's treatment or condition is: meningococcal conjugate vaccine given as trial control. The sequencing here drew on peripheral blood, taken on day 0 of MenACWY control vaccination. The source is an adult in good health.

The chain recombines TRBV19 with TRBJ2-5; 11 nucleotides agree with TRBD2. The CDR3 is 16 residues long. Losses at the gene ends were 5 bases for V and 2 bases for J; bases not matched to a gene: 7. Germline values: CDR1 LNHDA, CDR2 SQIVND (reference sequence). The CDR3 here is CASSPRLAGRQETQYF. CDR3 DNA sequence: TGTGCCAGTAGTCCCCGACTAGCGGGGCGTCAAGAGACCCAGTACTTC.

The J gene is TRBJ1-1, the V gene TRBV11-2, with D perhaps matching TRBD1 (5 bases). Germline assignment: CDR1 SGHAT and CDR2 FQNNGV. The V and J ends lost 5 bases and 7 bases respectively, with 11 bases between them. The CDR3 runs to 12 residues. The CDR3, as DNA: TGTGCCAGCAGCCGGGGACCGCTTGAAGCTTTCTTT. Protein: CASSRGPLEAFF. Variable domain in full (rest from reference TRBV11-2 and TRBJ1-1): EAGVAQSPRYKIIEKRQSVAFWCNPISGHATLYWYQQILGQGPKLLIQFQNNGVVDDSQLPKDRFSAERLKGVDSTLKIQPAKLEDSAVYLCASSRGPLEAFFGQGTRLTVV.

This clone was detected only once. The rearrangement joins TRBV6-2 or TRBV6-3 to TRBJ2-7; tentatively, D is TRBD1 or TRBD2 (6 bases each). V dropped 5 bases and J dropped 6 bases, with 14 bases sitting between them. Germline-derived CDR1 and CDR2 are MNHEY and SVGEGT. CDR3 length: 13 residues. The CDR3 region is CASSLPGAIEQYF. CDR3 nucleotides: TGTGCCAGCAGTCTGCCGGGGGCAATCGAGCAGTACTTC.

This chain uses TRBV28 with TRBJ2-3, with 10 bases fitting TRBD2. The V and J ends lost 10 bases and 1 base, in that order; junction bases with no gene match: 8. The CDR3 runs 15 residues. Looked up from germline, CDR1 is MDHEN and CDR2 is SYDVKM. The CDR3 region is CATHLAGVRTDTQYF. CDR3 coding DNA: TGTGCCACACATCTAGCGGGAGTGCGCACAGATACGCAGTATTTT.

This clone has a single count. The rearrangement uses TRBV9 and TRBJ2-1; D is possibly TRBD2 (5 bases). The CDR3 totals 13 residues. V was clipped by 0 bases and J by 12 bases, with 13 bases between them. Germline CDR1 is SGDLS and CDR2 is YYNGEE. The CDR3 here is CASSVGGASGQFF. The CDR3, as DNA: TGTGCCAGCAGCGTAGGGGGAGCCTCGGGGCAGTTCTTC.

The sample holds one count of this clone. This chain joins TRBV13 and TRBJ2-7; the match to TRBD1 covers 12 bases. Germline lookup yields CDR1 PRHDT and CDR2 FYEKMQ (reference sequence). With V trimmed by 1 base and J by 6 bases, 4 bases remained unmatched. The CDR3 spans 15 residues. In nucleotides, the CDR3 is TGTGCCAGCAGCTTAGTAGGGACAGGGGGCAGCGAGCAGTACTTC. Its translation: CASSLVGTGGSEQYF.

The chain combines TRBV9 with TRBJ2-1, with D tentatively TRBD2 (5 bases). This CDR3 comprises 17 residues. Trimming removed 3 bases at V and 0 bases at J, with 16 bases between. Per germline, CDR1 SGDLS and CDR2 YYNGEE. This CDR3 reads CASSASGAGDSYNEQFF. The CDR3 DNA reads as TGTGCCAGCAGCGCCAGTGGTGCGGGCGACTCCTACAATGAGCAGTTCTTC.

The chain joins TRBV27 to TRBJ1-2; tentative D call: TRBD1 (5 bases). CDR3 length equals 16 residues. V lost 0 bases, J lost 7 bases, and 18 bases lay in between. Germline CDR1 is MNHEY and CDR2 is SMNVEV (reference sequence). CDR3 coding DNA: TGTGCCAGCAGTTTATCCCATAGGGGCGTTCTCGGTGGCTACACCTTC. Protein sequence: CASSLSHRGVLGGYTF.

V and J are TRBV5-6 and TRBJ1-2; D unclear. Germline V gives CDR1 SGHDT, CDR2 YYEEEE. This CDR3 is built from 14 residues. Between the trimmed V and J ends, which lost 0 bases and 1 base, there was a span of 7 bases. CDR3 nucleotide sequence: TGTGCCAGCAGCTTGGAGGGCGATAACTATGGCTACACCTTC. Translating it yields CASSLEGDNYGYTF.

This sequence joins TRBV7-9 and TRBJ2-2, with 11 bases aligning to TRBD2. V was clipped by 5 bases and J by 0 bases; unmatched bases: 5. The CDR3 is 17 amino acids. The germline V gene encodes CDR1 SEHNR and CDR2 FQNEAQ (reference sequence). The CDR3: CASSPPGLAANTGELFF. CDR3 nucleotides: TGTGCCAGCAGCCCCCCGGGACTAGCGGCGAACACCGGGGAGCTGTTTTTT.

In its sample, this clone was seen once. The rearrangement links TRBV19 to TRBJ1-2, with D tentatively TRBD1 (6 bases). CDR1 and CDR2 from the germline V gene are LNHDA and SQIVND (reference sequence). The V end lost 4 bases, the J end lost 2 bases, and 11 bases lay between the germline ends. There are 14 residues in the CDR3. The CDR3 region has the DNA TGTGCCAGTAGTACCGCCGGACAGAACTATGGCTACACCTTC. It yields the protein CASSTAGQNYGYTF.

This clone was observed a handful of times. DNA of the CDR3: TGTGCCAGCAGTCCAGCCGGGACAGGGAGCTCCTACGAGCAGTACTTC. It yields the protein CASSPAGTGSSYEQYF. The chain combines TRBV7-9 with TRBJ2-7; 9 bases match TRBD1. V lost 6 bases, J lost 0 bases, and 9 bases stayed unmatched. The CDR3 loop spans 16 amino acids. Germline V lookup: CDR1 SEHNR, CDR2 FQNEAQ (reference sequence).

As to this clone: Other DNA sequences from this sample encode an identical CDR3 as well. The gene calls are TRBV5-1 and TRBJ1-6, with D maybe TRBD1 (5 bases). CDR3 length: 15 residues. Trimming stripped 0 bases from V and 7 bases from J, with 11 bases between. Germline CDR1 and CDR2: SGHRS and YFSETQ. This chain's CDR3 is CASSLVGELNSPLHF. CDR3 nucleotide sequence: TGCGCCAGCAGCTTGGTAGGGGAACTAAATTCACCCCTCCACTTT.

CDR3 DNA: TGTGCCAGCAGCGTCGGGACTAGCCATGCCGGGGAGCTGTTTTTT. Its translation is CASSVGTSHAGELFF. The chain has TRBV5-8 and TRBJ2-2; 9 positions agree with TRBD2. The germline V gene encodes CDR1 SGHTS and CDR2 YDEGEE. The V segment lost 4 bases and the J segment 6 bases; nucleotides outside the gene matches: 7. The CDR3 covers 15 residues.

The chain combines TRBV6-5 with TRBJ2-1, with 10 bases fitting TRBD2. Trimming took 10 bases from V and 7 from J; bases not matched to a gene: 7. The CDR3 is made up of 13 amino acids. Looked up from germline, CDR1 is MNHEY and CDR2 is SVGAGI. The CDR3 is CAIMFSGGNEQFF. CDR3 DNA: TGTGCCATCATGTTTAGCGGGGGGAATGAGCAGTTCTTC.

The rearrangement links TRBV19 to TRBJ1-2; maybe TRBD1 (6 bases). Trimming removed 4 bases at V and 0 bases at J, with 9 bases between. This CDR3 contains 14 residues. Germline CDR1 LNHDA, CDR2 SQIVND (reference sequence). The CDR3 protein is CASSTGAPNYGYTF. As DNA, the CDR3 is TGTGCCAGTAGTACAGGGGCGCCTAACTATGGCTACACCTTC.